The source of this TCR beta chain is a study of blood T cell repertoires in COVID-19. On the study more broadly: Specimens from acute and convalescent COVID-19 originated in the United States, Italy and Spain. PBMCs, B-cell-depleted T cells, or T cells provided the cDNA or gDNA that made up the material.

Under the authors' procedure: The assay estimated nucleated cells by amplifying reference gene primers. Profiling relied on immunoSEQ multiplex PCR, and the TCRdb table lists in-frame clones only, not all of them. Clone size and the V and J calls come from that table; the DNA yielded D and trimming. Of hundreds of thousands of clones listed, around 86% are singletons. The CDR3 has 15 residues. Germline V gives CDR1 LGHDT, CDR2 YNNKEL (reference sequence). With 11 bases clipped from V and 5 bases from J, the junction kept 16 bases outside the gene matches. This TCR was recovered from a woman under 40 with active or convalescent COVID-19. Sequenced input: peripheral blood. The J gene is TRBJ2-3, the V gene TRBV3-1 (or the pseudogene TRBV3-2); 7 bases line up with TRBD2. The CDR3 sequence: CASSLGGVLGDTQYF. The CDR3, as DNA: TGTGCCTCTAGTCTGGGGGGGGTCCTGGGAGATACGCAGTATTTT.